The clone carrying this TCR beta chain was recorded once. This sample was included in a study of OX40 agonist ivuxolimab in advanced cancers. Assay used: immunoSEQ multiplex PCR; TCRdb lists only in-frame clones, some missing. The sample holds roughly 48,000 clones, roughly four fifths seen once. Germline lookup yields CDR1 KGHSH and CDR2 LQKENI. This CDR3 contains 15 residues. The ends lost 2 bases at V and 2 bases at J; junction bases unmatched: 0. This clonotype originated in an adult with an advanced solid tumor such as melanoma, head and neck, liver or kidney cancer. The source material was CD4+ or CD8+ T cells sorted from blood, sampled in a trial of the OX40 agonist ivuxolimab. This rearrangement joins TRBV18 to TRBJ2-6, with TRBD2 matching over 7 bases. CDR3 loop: CASSPSGAGANVLTF. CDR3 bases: TGTGCCAGCTCACCAAGCGGGGCTGGGGCCAACGTCCTGACTTTC.